This T cell receptor beta chain was found in a study of patients and donors after allogeneic stem cell transplantation. V was clipped by 5 bases and J by 4 bases; unmatched bases: 7. The CDR3 contains 15 residues. From germline, CDR1 is MDHEN and CDR2 SYDVKM. Each CDR3 protein is one row after TCRdb ran MiXCR on the RT-PCR reads. The sample yields about 200,000 distinct CDR3 sequences, about 37% seen once. Sequencing was done on a sample of blood, either unsorted or a sorted T cell fraction (not recorded which). The TCR was taken from a human donor who was either an allogeneic HSCT recipient or a stem cell or donor lymphocyte infusion donor (not recorded which). It is not recorded whose cells these are; they may come from a transplant donor. V usage is TRBV28 and J usage is TRBJ1-2; TRBD1 aligns across 10 bases. In nucleotides, the CDR3 is TGTGCCAGCAGTCCGGGACAGGGGATTCCCTATGGCTACACCTTC. Protein: CASSPGQGIPYGYTF.